This record concerns one TCR beta chain sequence. This entry comes from a study of shared T cell receptors in the human thymus. CDR1 MDHEN and CDR2 SYDVKM come from the germline V gene. CDR3 length: 16 residues. V was shortened by 3 bases and J by 3 bases, with 16 bases between the two germline ends. Repertoires were generated with immunoSEQ multiplex PCR, while TCRdb's copy carries only in-frame clones and drops some. This table has a few hundred thousand clones, 95% appearing once. The specimen was thymocytes. This clonotype originated in a human donor. This chain uses TRBV28 with TRBJ2-3; D unclear. DNA of the CDR3: TGTGCCAGCAGTTTTTCTACCCGCGGCAGGACAGATACGCAGTATTTT. It yields the protein CASSFSTRGRTDTQYF.